This T cell receptor (beta chain) was captured in a study of control samples from healthy donors and cancer patients. Germline CDR1 is SNHLY and CDR2 is FYNNEI. CDR3 length: 15 residues. The V and J ends lost 6 bases and 4 bases, in that order; junction bases with no gene match: 12. Only in-frame clones appear in the TCRdb table, and some are missing; sequencing was by immunoSEQ multiplex PCR. The sample holds roughly 45,000 clones, around 86% seen once. The chain is built from TRBV2 and TRBJ2-7, with 7 bases fitting TRBD1. The clonotype was recovered from a woman between 45 and 60 years old with lung cancer. The specimen was PBMCs. The CDR3 here is CASRRQGIGFYEQYF. The CDR3 region has the DNA TGTGCCAGCAGGCGACAGGGTATTGGGTTTTACGAGCAGTACTTC.